The TCR beta chain under discussion was sequenced for a study of blood T cell repertoires in COVID-19. Study-level information: Sample material is recorded as cDNA or gDNA derived from T cells, B-cell-depleted T cells, or PBMCs.

CDR1 and CDR2 (germline): SGHTA, FQGNSA. The CDR3 spans 15 residues. V lost 2 bases and J 3 bases, leaving 13 bases between the germline ends. Original methodology: From reference gene primer amplification, estimates of nucleated cell counts were derived. Generated by immunoSEQ multiplex PCR, the TCRdb table keeps only in-frame clones and is missing some. D and trimming were read from the DNA, whereas the V and J calls and clone size are those reported in that table. The sample contains about 160,000 clones, around 86% of which appear only once. Material for sequencing was peripheral blood. The genes are TRBV7-2 and TRBJ1-2; D may be TRBD1 (6 bases). The origin of this receptor is a man between 60 and 70 years old with COVID-19, enrolled during active disease. CDR3 sequence: CASSLRPGDDYGYTF. CDR3 coding DNA: TGTGCCAGCAGCTTAAGACCAGGGGACGACTATGGCTACACCTTC.